The entry below gives a single T cell receptor beta chain sequence along with its context. Germline CDR1 reads MDHEN; CDR2 reads SYDVKM. This CDR3 comprises 14 residues. Losses at the gene ends were 4 bases for V and 4 bases for J; bases not matched to a gene: 4. The data derive from a study of blood T cell repertoires in COVID-19. Whole-study context: Acute and convalescent COVID-19 samples came from the United States, Italy and Spain.

Only in-frame clones appear in the TCRdb table, and some are missing; sequencing was by immunoSEQ multiplex PCR. The table includes some 100,000 clones, around four fifths detected once. The sequenced material came from peripheral blood. The origin of this receptor is a woman aged 70-85 years with active or convalescent COVID-19. The gene calls are TRBV28 and TRBJ2-7, with TRBD2 identical over 10 bases. The DNA of the CDR3 is TGTGCCAGCAGTTCACCGGGACTAGCGTACGAGCAGTACTTC. As protein: CASSSPGLAYEQYF.